A single sample is the source of the 15 T cell receptor beta chains below, sequenced in a study of graft-versus-host responses after intestinal transplantation. This table comes from immunoSEQ multiplex PCR, and its TCRdb copy is limited to in-frame clones, with some not included. The sample lists about 98,000 clones, roughly 86% seen once, with over 1.3% in the top ten. The sample was PBMCs, taken 255 days after intestinal transplant. The receptors stem from a human patient who received an intestinal transplant, so some T cells may come from the graft donor.

The chain uses TRBV10-3 and TRBJ2-5, with D possibly being TRBD1 (6 bases). Germline CDR1 is ENHRY and CDR2 is SYGVKD. V dropped 2 bases and J dropped 4 bases, with 17 bases sitting between them. CDR3 size: 16 residues. The CDR3 nucleotides are TGTGCCATCAGTGAGCCGGCGGACAGAGTAGGAGAGACCCAGTACTTC. Its protein is CAISEPADRVGETQYF.

This clone has a handful of counts. The chain's CDR3 is CASSRGLLQFNEKLFF. CDR3 DNA sequence: TGTGCCAGCAGTCGGGGATTGCTGCAGTTTAATGAAAAACTGTTTTTT. The chain has TRBV5-4 and TRBJ1-4, with D unresolved. The CDR3 runs to 16 residues. The V and J ends lost 5 bases and 4 bases respectively, with 18 bases between them. The germline CDR1 and CDR2 sequences are SGHNT and YYREEE (reference sequence).

The chain couples TRBV5-1 to TRBJ2-7, with D perhaps matching TRBD1 or TRBD2 (5 bases each). The V gene's germline CDR1 is SGHRS and CDR2 YFSETQ. The V end lost 0 bases, the J end lost 5 bases, and 15 bases lay between the germline ends. The CDR3 is 15 amino acids. The CDR3: CASSLGPSLGDEQYF. The DNA for the CDR3 is TGCGCCAGCAGCTTGGGGCCCTCCTTGGGGGACGAGCAGTACTTC.

A single count supports this clone. This chain connects TRBV7-6 to TRBJ1-1; the D is unclear. Germline V lookup: CDR1 SGHVS, CDR2 FNYEAQ. Trimming took off 1 base at V and 3 bases at J, with 0 bases between the two ends. The CDR3 is made up of 11 amino acids. CDR3 sequence (DNA): TGTGCCAGCAGCTTAGACACTGAAGCTTTCTTT. This sequence encodes CASSLDTEAFF.

The chain recombines TRBV27 with TRBJ1-1; D possibly corresponds to TRBD1 (5 bases). The CDR3 sequence is 11 residues long. The V gene lost 2 bases and the J gene lost 8 bases, with 6 bases spanning the gap. From germline, CDR1 is MNHEY and CDR2 SMNVEV (reference sequence). The CDR3 DNA reads as TGTGCCAGCAGTTTAGGGACGGAAGCTTTCTTT. It yields the protein CASSLGTEAFF.

The rearrangement uses TRBV7-2 and TRBJ2-3, with TRBD2 identical over 7 bases. The junction had 3 bases not matched to a gene; V was cut back by 2 bases and J by 1 base. Looked up from germline, CDR1 is SGHTA and CDR2 is FQGNSA. The CDR3 spans 15 residues. The CDR3 protein is CASSLQAGGTDTQYF. The CDR3 DNA sequence: TGTGCCAGCAGCTTACAGGCGGGGGGCACAGATACGCAGTATTTT.

This sequence joins TRBV14 and TRBJ2-7; 8 positions agree with TRBD2. This CDR3 has 17 residues. Germline V gene lookup returns CDR1 SGHDN and CDR2 FVKESK. With V trimmed by 0 bases and J by 4 bases, 11 bases remained unmatched. The CDR3 DNA reads as TGTGCCAGCAGCCAAGAATCCGGGGGGGCCCGCAGATACGAGCAGTACTTC. This codes for CASSQESGGARRYEQYF.

The chain is built from TRBV21-1 and TRBJ2-7; whether TRBD2, the table's D call, matches the DNA was not checked. TRBV21-1 corresponds to a pseudogene. This CDR3 has 13 amino acids. This CDR3 reads CANGYSLTYEQYF. The CDR3 DNA sequence: TGTGCCAACGGGTACTCCCTCACCTACGAGCAGTACTTC.

This clone was picked up a small number of times. V gene TRBV6-1 combines with J gene TRBJ1-5; D call uncertain. The CDR3 covers 15 residues. The germline V and J ends were trimmed by 6 bases and 5 bases, with 17 bases remaining between them. Germline assignment: CDR1 MNHNS and CDR2 SASEGT. CDR3 protein: CASRGKGTGYQPQHF. The CDR3 nucleotides read TGTGCCAGCAGGGGAAAAGGCACGGGCTATCAGCCCCAGCATTTT.

The chain combines TRBV15 with TRBJ1-2; D unresolved. CDR1 and CDR2 (germline): LNHNV, YYDKDF (reference sequence). Trimming removed 0 bases from V and 2 bases from J, with 16 bases in between. This CDR3 is 17 amino acids long. This chain's CDR3 is CATSRDRADVRNYGYTF. The CDR3 DNA is TGTGCCACCAGCAGAGATCGGGCAGATGTGCGAAACTATGGCTACACCTTC.

This chain connects TRBV5-4 to TRBJ2-5, with 8 positions matching TRBD2. The germline V gene encodes CDR1 SGHNT and CDR2 YYREEE (reference sequence). V lost 4 bases, J lost 4 bases, and 6 bases stayed unmatched. The CDR3 covers 14 residues. The CDR3 here is CASSLLAGTETQYF. The DNA for the CDR3 is TGTGCCAGCAGCCTATTAGCGGGAACAGAGACCCAGTACTTC.

This clone was observed once. This chain links TRBV4-1 with TRBJ2-7, with 7 positions matching TRBD1. V lost 3 bases to trimming and J lost 1 base; unmatched junction nucleotides: 6. The CDR3 totals 15 residues. From germline, CDR1 is MGHRA and CDR2 YSYEKL. Written as DNA, the CDR3 is TGCGCCAGCAGCCAGGGGACAGTCCCTTCCTACGAGCAGTACTTC. Protein sequence: CASSQGTVPSYEQYF.

The chain carries TRBV7-9 and TRBJ2-7, with 13 bases identical to TRBD2. V shed 1 base and J 2 bases; nucleotides not matched to a gene: 5. The germline gives CDR1 SEHNR, CDR2 FQNEAQ (reference sequence). The CDR3 contains 17 residues. The CDR3 protein is CASSLDTSGGDPYEQYV. In nucleotides, the CDR3 is TGTGCCAGCAGCTTAGACACTAGCGGGGGGGATCCCTACGAGCAGTACGTC.

The CDR3 region has the DNA TGTGCCAGCAGTTACTCGTTAGGAACAACTAATGAAAAACTGTTTTTT. Translated, it gives CASSYSLGTTNEKLFF. The V call is TRBV6-5, the J call TRBJ1-4, with unresolved D. The CDR3 has 16 amino acids. In germline, CDR1 is MNHEY, CDR2 SVGAGI. V was pared by 0 bases and J by 0 bases, with 8 bases between.

V usage is TRBV28 and J usage is TRBJ1-1, with D possibly being TRBD1 (6 bases). The CDR3 contains 14 residues. Deletions cut 2 bases from V and 3 bases from J, with 10 bases between. Looked up from germline, CDR1 is MDHEN and CDR2 is SYDVKM. The CDR3 protein is CASSLRGLDTEAFF. The CDR3 DNA is TGTGCCAGCAGTTTACGGGGGCTCGACACTGAAGCTTTCTTT.